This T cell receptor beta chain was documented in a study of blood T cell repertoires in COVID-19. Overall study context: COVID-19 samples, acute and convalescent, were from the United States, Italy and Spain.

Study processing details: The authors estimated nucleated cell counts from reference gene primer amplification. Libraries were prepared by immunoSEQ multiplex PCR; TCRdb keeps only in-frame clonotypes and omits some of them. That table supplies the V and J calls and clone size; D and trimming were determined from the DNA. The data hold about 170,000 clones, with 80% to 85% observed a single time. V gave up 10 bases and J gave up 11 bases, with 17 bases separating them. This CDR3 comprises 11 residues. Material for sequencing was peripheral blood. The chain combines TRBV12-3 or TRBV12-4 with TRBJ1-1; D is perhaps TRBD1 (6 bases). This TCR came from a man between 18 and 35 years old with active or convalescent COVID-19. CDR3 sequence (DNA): TGTGCCATCTTAGAGGGGGGGTCGGCTTTCTTT. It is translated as CAILEGGSAFF.